This T cell receptor (beta chain) was sequenced in a study of blood T cell repertoires in COVID-19. Study in general: Whether acute or convalescent, the COVID-19 samples came from the United States, Italy and Spain.

This CDR3 has 15 residues. The V and J ends lost 4 bases and 2 bases respectively, with 15 bases between them. Germline V gene sequence: CDR1 SGHDT, CDR2 YYEEEE. The Seattle site enrolled patients during active infection and followed them longitudinally. Only in-frame clones appear in the TCRdb table, and some are missing; sequencing was by immunoSEQ multiplex PCR. This table has about 170,000 clones, around 86% appearing once. The receptor's source is a man between 60 and 75 years old with COVID-19, enrolled during active disease. The material sequenced was peripheral blood. This chain connects TRBV5-6 to TRBJ1-2, with D tentatively TRBD1 (5 bases). Written as DNA, the CDR3 is TGTGCCAGCAGCCGTACACTGACAGAAAACTATGGCTACACCTTC. As protein: CASSRTLTENYGYTF.